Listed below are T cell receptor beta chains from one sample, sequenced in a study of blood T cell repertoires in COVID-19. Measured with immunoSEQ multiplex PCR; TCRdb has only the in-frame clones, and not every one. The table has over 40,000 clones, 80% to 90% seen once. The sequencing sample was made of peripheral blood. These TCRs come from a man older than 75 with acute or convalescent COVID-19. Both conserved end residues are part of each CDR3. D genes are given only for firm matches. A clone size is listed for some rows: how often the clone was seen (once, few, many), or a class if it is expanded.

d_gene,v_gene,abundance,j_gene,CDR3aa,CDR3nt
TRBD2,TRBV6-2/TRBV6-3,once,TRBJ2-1,CASSGLAGGRGNEQFF,TGTGCCAGCAGTGGCCTAGCGGGGGGTCGGGGAAATGAGCAGTTCTTC
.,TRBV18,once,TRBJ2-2,CASLLEQIDTGELFF,TGTGCCAGCCTTTTGGAACAGATAGACACCGGGGAGCTGTTTTTT
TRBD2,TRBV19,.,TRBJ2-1,CASSAGLAGGQREQFF,TGTGCCAGTAGCGCGGGACTAGCGGGGGGGCAAAGGGAGCAGTTCTTC
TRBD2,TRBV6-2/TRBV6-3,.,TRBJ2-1,CASSPDVAGSNNEQFF,TGTGCCAGCAGCCCCGATGTAGCGGGGTCTAACAATGAGCAGTTCTTC
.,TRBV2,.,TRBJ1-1,CASRLDISEAFF,TGTGCCAGCAGATTGGACATTTCTGAAGCTTTCTTT
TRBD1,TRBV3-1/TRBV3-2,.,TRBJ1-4,CASSPDRGGEKLFF,TGTGCCAGCAGCCCGGACAGGGGGGGGGAAAAACTGTTTTTT
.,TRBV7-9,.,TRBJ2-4,CASSLEPDGAKNIQYF,TGTGCCAGCAGCTTAGAACCTGACGGGGCCAAAAACATTCAGTACTTC
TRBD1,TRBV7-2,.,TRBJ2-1,CASSLGQGPYNEQFF,TGTGCCAGCAGCTTGGGACAGGGACCTTACAATGAGCAGTTCTTC
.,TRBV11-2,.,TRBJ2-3,CASSFQGDTQYF,TGTGCCAGCAGCTTCCAGGGGGATACGCAGTATTTT
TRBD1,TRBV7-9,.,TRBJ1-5,CASSQGLGTGVNQPQHF,TGTGCCAGCAGCCAAGGGTTGGGGACAGGGGTCAATCAGCCCCAGCATTTT
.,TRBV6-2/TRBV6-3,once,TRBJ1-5,CASSYSGRSNQPQHF,TGTGCCAGCAGTTACTCGGGGAGAAGCAATCAGCCCCAGCATTTT
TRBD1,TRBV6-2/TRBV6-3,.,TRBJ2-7,CASSYTWDSTEQYF,TGTGCCAGCAGTTATACGTGGGACAGCACGGAGCAGTACTTC
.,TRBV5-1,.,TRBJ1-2,CASSATGPNNYGYTF,TGCGCCAGCAGCGCAACAGGACCTAATAACTATGGCTACACCTTC
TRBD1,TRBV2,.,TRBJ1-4,CASSALQGAWLFF,TGTGCCAGCAGCGCACTTCAGGGGGCATGGCTGTTTTTT
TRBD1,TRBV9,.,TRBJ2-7,CASSTRQGPHEQYF,TGTGCCAGCAGCACTCGACAGGGTCCCCACGAGCAGTACTTC
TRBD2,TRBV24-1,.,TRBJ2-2,CATSDFASGGSGELFF,TGTGCCACCAGTGATTTTGCCAGCGGGGGGTCTGGGGAGCTGTTTTTT
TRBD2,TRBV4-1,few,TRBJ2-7,CASSPPETSPAYEQYF,TGCGCCAGCAGCCCCCCGGAGACTAGCCCAGCCTACGAGCAGTACTTC
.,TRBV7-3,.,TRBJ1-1,CASSPSRVGGTEAFF,TGTGCCAGCAGCCCATCCAGGGTAGGCGGCACTGAAGCTTTCTTT